This TCR beta chain was identified during a study of spatial heterogeneity in lung cancer. Across the whole study: Taken at a median of around 2 years after resection, follow-up PBMC samples underwent sequencing when available. Beta-chain sequences consistently outnumbered alpha-chain sequences in detection.

Time point described: blood at routine non-recurrence follow-up after resection. A word on this clonotype: Its target is unknown.

The CDR3 contains 18 residues. J was trimmed by 7 bases and V by 3 bases; bases with no gene match: 15. Germline V gene lookup returns CDR1 MDHEN and CDR2 SYDVKM. Overall study results and limits: Ubiquitous expanded tumor TCRs were seen in blood more at resection than at follow-up.

TCRdb reprocessed the 5' RACE reads with MiXCR, giving one entry per CDR3 protein. The sample carries under 150,000 distinct CDR3 sequences, 10% to 14% recorded once. This chain connects TRBV28 to TRBJ1-5; the match to TRBD1 covers 10 bases. The sequenced sample was PBMCs, obtained at follow-up. The sequence derives from a female donor with early-stage non-small cell lung cancer. CDR3 region: CASSFSDRGRFIGQPQHF. In DNA form, the CDR3 reads TGTGCCAGCAGTTTCTCCGACAGGGGGCGATTCATCGGACAGCCCCAGCATTTT.